The 21 T cell receptor beta chains in this list originate from one sample, sequenced in a study of Ad26.COV2.S vaccination and SARS-CoV-2 variants. Regarding treatment: some 19 received Ad26.COV2.S at low or high dose, single or two shots; about 5 received placebo; per-sample allocation not given. The investigators took samples on day 63 after the first vaccine or placebo injection. The protocol was immunoSEQ multiplex PCR, while the TCRdb copy is restricted to in-frame clones and leaves out a portion. This repertoire shows roughly 350,000 clones, about nine tenths found once; its top ten account for roughly 3.1%. The sequencing here drew on peripheral blood, taken in a trial of Ad26.COV2.S vaccine versus placebo. These receptors were collected from a person aged 18-60 years who received the Ad26.COV2.S COVID-19 vaccine or a placebo.

This chain joins TRBV18 and TRBJ1-1; D gene ambiguous. V lost 1 base and J 0 bases, leaving 6 bases between the germline ends. The CDR3 contains 14 residues. CDR1 KGHSH and CDR2 LQKENI come from the germline V gene. CDR3 nucleotide sequence: TGTGCCAGCTCACCACGCGCCCTGAACACTGAAGCTTTCTTT. Translating it yields CASSPRALNTEAFF.

The chain uses TRBV11-1 and TRBJ1-6, with 7 bases matching TRBD1. V lost 2 bases to trimming and J lost 9 bases; unmatched junction nucleotides: 4. The germline V gene has CDR1 SGHAT and CDR2 FQDESV (reference sequence). CDR3 size: 14 residues. The CDR3 is CASSLPTGSSPLHF. In DNA, the CDR3 is TGTGCCAGCAGCTTACCGACAGGGAGTTCACCCCTCCACTTT. Drawing the rest from reference TRBV11-1 and TRBJ1-6, the complete variable domain is EAEVAQSPRYKITEKSQAVAFWCDPISGHATLYWYRQILGQGPELLVQFQDESVVDDSQLPKDRFSAERLKGVDSTLKIQPAELGDSAMYLCASSLPTGSSPLHFGNGTRLTVT.

V gene TRBV14 combines with J gene TRBJ2-3; 7 bases agree with TRBD2. Germline-derived CDR1 and CDR2 are SGHDN and FVKESK. V shed 4 bases, J shed 3 bases, and the junction held 10 bases outside the gene matches. This CDR3 comprises 16 residues. CDR3: CASSRFGGGVTDTQYF. The CDR3 nucleotides are TGTGCCAGCAGCCGTTTTGGCGGGGGAGTTACAGATACGCAGTATTTT. Filled out from reference TRBV14 and TRBJ2-3, the complete variable domain reads EAGVTQFPSHSVIEKGQTVTLRCDPISGHDNLYWYRRVMGKEIKFLLHFVKESKQDESGMPNNRFLAERTGGTYSTLKVQPAELEDSGVYFCASSRFGGGVTDTQYFGPGTRLTVL.

The rearrangement links TRBV5-6 to TRBJ2-7; 8 bases fit TRBD2. Looked up from germline, CDR1 is SGHDT and CDR2 is YYEEEE. Unmatched junction bases numbered 3, after V lost 4 bases and J lost 6 bases. The CDR3 covers 12 residues. The chain's CDR3 is CASSPGGAEQYF. As DNA, the CDR3 is TGTGCCAGCAGCCCGGGGGGGGCCGAGCAGTACTTC.

The V call is TRBV5-1, the J call TRBJ2-3; tentative D call: TRBD1 (6 bases). V was pared by 4 bases and J by 0 bases, with 12 bases between. Germline V gene sequence: CDR1 SGHRS, CDR2 YFSETQ. This CDR3 region has 15 residues. DNA for the CDR3: TGCGCCAGCAGCCCCCGGACAGCGAGCACAGATACGCAGTATTTT. This codes for CASSPRTASTDTQYF.

The chain is built from TRBV4-3 and TRBJ2-7, with D possibly being TRBD2 (5 bases). There are 15 residues in the CDR3. CDR1 is LGHNA, CDR2 YSLEER, per germline. V was pared by 0 bases and J by 0 bases, with 9 bases between. The CDR3 nucleotides read TGCGCCAGCAGCCAAGATTCGGGGAGCTCCTACGAGCAGTACTTC. Residues: CASSQDSGSSYEQYF.

V gene TRBV27 combines with J gene TRBJ2-3; a possible D gene is TRBD2 (5 bases). CDR1 and CDR2 from the germline V gene are MNHEY and SMNVEV (reference sequence). The CDR3 length is 13 residues. V was pared by 4 bases and J by 5 bases, with 10 bases between. In nucleotides, the CDR3 is TGTGCCAGCAGTTCGGACTGGGGAGATACGCAGTATTTT. Translation gives CASSSDWGDTQYF.

This clone came up a few times. This specimen includes other DNA sequences encoding the same CDR3. This sequence joins TRBV4-2 and TRBJ1-5, with a tentative D call TRBD1 (5 bases). Looked up from germline, CDR1 is LGHNA and CDR2 is YNFKEQ. The CDR3 has 14 residues. The V gene lost 1 base and the J gene lost 1 base, with 5 bases spanning the gap. Here the CDR3 reads CASSQGGSNQPQHF. The CDR3 coding sequence is TGTGCCAGCAGCCAAGGGGGGAGCAATCAGCCCCAGCATTTT.

In this sample, this clone turned up once. The rearrangement joins TRBV5-1 to TRBJ1-4; 9 bases agree with TRBD1. The CDR3 contains 17 residues. Losses at the gene ends were 0 bases for V and 6 bases for J; bases not matched to a gene: 9. Germline V CDR1 and CDR2: SGHRS, YFSETQ. The DNA for the CDR3 is TGCGCCAGCAGCTTGGGAGGACAGGGGATAGGAGATGAAAAACTGTTTTTT. It encodes CASSLGGQGIGDEKLFF.

V usage is TRBV6-5 and J usage is TRBJ1-5; TRBD1 agrees at 7 bases. The CDR3 runs to 13 residues. Germline CDR1 is MNHEY and CDR2 is SVGAGI. The V gene end was trimmed by 10 bases and the J gene end by 1 base; junction bases not matched to a gene: 4. This chain's CDR3 is CATYRGSNQPQHF. CDR3 coding DNA: TGTGCCACCTACAGGGGCAGCAATCAGCCCCAGCATTTT.

This chain links TRBV5-4 with TRBJ1-2, with D uncertain. Trimming removed 4 bases at V and 6 bases at J, with 25 bases between. Looked up from germline, CDR1 is SGHNT and CDR2 is YYREEE (reference sequence). CDR3 length: 17 residues. The CDR3 loop is CASSPDRGLSATNGYTF. The CDR3 DNA follows: TGTGCCAGCAGCCCCGATCGGGGTCTCTCGGCTACTAATGGCTACACCTTC.

This chain links TRBV3-1 (or the pseudogene TRBV3-2) with TRBJ1-1; possibly TRBD1 for D (5 bases). V dropped 4 bases and J dropped 6 bases, with 12 bases sitting between them. From germline, CDR1 is LGHDT and CDR2 YNNKEL (reference sequence). There are 13 residues in the CDR3. CDR3 bases: TGTGCCAGCAGCCTCCCGGGACGTCCTGAAGCTTTCTTT. As protein: CASSLPGRPEAFF.

The chain has TRBV9 and TRBJ2-1, with 9 bases identical to TRBD2. Germline V lookup: CDR1 SGDLS, CDR2 YYNGEE. CDR3 length: 18 residues. J gave up 2 bases and V 4 bases, and 13 bases lay outside the gene matches. The CDR3 spells CASSSTGLAGQTYNEQFF. The CDR3 DNA reads TGTGCCAGCAGCTCCACGGGGCTAGCGGGGCAAACCTACAATGAGCAGTTCTTC.

This clone has just one count. This chain joins TRBV6-5 and TRBJ1-2; D uncertain. CDR1 is MNHEY and CDR2 is SVGAGI in the germline V gene. The CDR3 contains 13 residues. The V end was cut by 7 bases, the J end by 2 bases, with 11 bases between. The CDR3 DNA sequence: TGTGCCAGCACCATCGGGAGAAACTATGGCTACACCTTC. Its protein product is CASTIGRNYGYTF.

V and J are TRBV7-2 and TRBJ2-7; D assignment may be TRBD1 or TRBD2 (5 bases each). Germline-derived CDR1 and CDR2 are SGHTA and FQGNSA. V was cut by 3 bases and J by 5 bases, with 17 bases left in between. The CDR3 spans 15 residues. The CDR3, as DNA: TGTGCCAGCAGCTTTGACAGCGGAGTATTCGACGAGCAGTACTTC. This encodes CASSFDSGVFDEQYF.

The chain couples TRBV10-3 to TRBJ1-2; D uncertain. Between the trimmed V and J ends, which lost 0 bases and 8 bases, there was a span of 16 bases. The CDR3 is made up of 15 amino acids. CDR1 is ENHRY and CDR2 is SYGVKD in the germline V gene. The CDR3 DNA sequence: TGTGCCATCAGTGAGTCTAAGTCTCATACCGGGGGCTACACCTTC. Its protein product is CAISESKSHTGGYTF.

V is TRBV4-3 and J is TRBJ2-3; the match to TRBD2 covers 11 bases. Trimming took 3 bases from V and 6 from J; bases not matched to a gene: 8. The CDR3 runs 16 residues. Germline CDR1 and CDR2: LGHNA and YSLEER. CDR3 protein: CASSQKTSGDVDTQYF. DNA of the CDR3: TGCGCCAGCAGCCAGAAGACTAGCGGGGATGTGGATACGCAGTATTTT.

This clone was picked up one time. The rearrangement joins TRBV27 to TRBJ1-2; D ambiguous. Trimming took off 6 bases at V and 3 bases at J, with 17 bases between the two ends. Germline V gene sequence: CDR1 MNHEY, CDR2 SMNVEV (reference sequence). CDR3 length: 15 residues. CDR3 bases: TGTGCCAGCAGCAATTTAAGGGTTAGCGACTATGGCTACACCTTC. Its translation: CASSNLRVSDYGYTF.

The genes are TRBV18 and TRBJ2-1; 7 bases align to TRBD1. The V segment lost 3 bases and the J segment 3 bases; nucleotides outside the gene matches: 11. Germline CDR1 KGHSH, CDR2 LQKENI. The CDR3 has 17 amino acids. The CDR3 DNA reads TGTGCCAGCTCACCTCCTGACAGGGCAACGATCTACAATGAGCAGTTCTTC. Its protein is CASSPPDRATIYNEQFF.

Concerning this clone: Other DNA variants within this sample encode the same CDR3. The chain employs TRBV20-1 and TRBJ2-7; D is perhaps TRBD1 (5 bases). Germline CDR1 and CDR2: DFQATT and SNEGSKA (reference sequence). The ends were cut back, 4 bases at V and 1 base at J, with 5 bases in the middle. This CDR3 spans 11 amino acids. The CDR3 reads CSATGSYEQYF. CDR3 DNA sequence: TGCAGTGCTACAGGGTCCTACGAGCAGTACTTC.

The chain carries TRBV5-1 and TRBJ1-1; D remains unclear. The germline CDR1 and CDR2 sequences are SGHRS and YFSETQ. The CDR3 has 13 residues. V was trimmed by 4 bases and J by 8 bases, leaving 15 bases between them. The chain's CDR3 is CASSLYTGLEAFF. DNA of the CDR3: TGCGCCAGCAGCCTGTACACCGGTCTCGAAGCTTTCTTT.